One sample yielded the 28 T cell receptor beta chains listed below, sequenced in a study of radiotherapy plus CTLA-4 blockade in lung cancer. The protocol was immunoSEQ multiplex PCR, while the TCRdb copy is restricted to in-frame clones and leaves out a portion. Of 65,000 to 70,000 clones listed, approximately 79% are singletons. Sample: peripheral blood, taken from a patient treated with radiotherapy plus ipilimumab. The receptor set was obtained from a human donor with non-small cell lung cancer who had a complete response to radiotherapy plus ipilimumab.

About this clone itself: At one end the junction does not follow the germline gene, possibly because of a read error. V and J are TRBV7-7 and TRBJ1-1; D is unclear. Germline V gives CDR1 SSHAT, CDR2 FNYEAQ (reference sequence). The CDR3 has 13 amino acids. CDR3: CASSLRSGAEAFF. CDR3 coding DNA: TGTGCTAGCAGCTTAAGGTCGGGCGCTGAAGCTTTCTTT.

The V gene is TRBV11-3, the J gene TRBJ2-2, with D hard to call. V was cut by 4 bases and J by 4 bases, with 13 bases left in between. The CDR3 is 15 amino acids. Germline V gene data show CDR1 as SGHNT and CDR2 as YENEEA. CDR3 nucleotides: TGTGCCAGCAGCTCCCCCGGAAAAACCACCGGGGAGCTGTTTTTT. This codes for CASSSPGKTTGELFF.

This sequence joins TRBV27 and TRBJ2-7; TRBD2 might be the D (5 bases). The V end lost 8 bases, the J end lost 7 bases, and 18 bases lay between the germline ends. CDR3 length: 13 residues. Germline loops: CDR1 MNHEY, CDR2 SMNVEV (reference sequence). In DNA, the CDR3 is TGTGCCAGCGCCTTGACCCCAACGGGGGAGCAGTACGTC. As protein: CASALTPTGEQYV.

V gene TRBV9 combines with J gene TRBJ2-3, with D hard to call. The CDR3 loop spans 15 amino acids. V shed 4 bases and J shed 4 bases, with 16 bases lying between them. Germline V gives CDR1 SGDLS, CDR2 YYNGEE. The CDR3 spells CASSMRSYSADTQYF. CDR3 coding DNA: TGTGCCAGCAGCATGAGGAGCTACTCCGCAGATACGCAGTATTTT.

The chain employs TRBV4-3 and TRBJ2-3, with 12 bases that match TRBD2. The junction had 6 bases not matched to a gene; V was cut back by 3 bases and J by 5 bases. Germline CDR1 LGHNA, CDR2 YSLEER. The CDR3 extends over 16 amino acids. For the CDR3, the DNA is TGCGCCAGCAGCCAGGGACTAGCGGGCTTGGGAGATACGCAGTATTTT. Translating gives CASSQGLAGLGDTQYF.

The chain combines TRBV11-2 with TRBJ2-4; TRBD2 matches 7 bases. The V segment lost 1 base and the J segment 4 bases; nucleotides outside the gene matches: 13. CDR3 length: 18 residues. CDR1 is SGHAT and CDR2 is FQNNGV in the germline V gene. The CDR3 spells CASSLVGLAEGFKNIQYF. In nucleotides, the CDR3 is TGTGCCAGCAGCTTAGTCGGCCTAGCGGAAGGGTTTAAAAACATTCAGTACTTC.

The rearrangement links TRBV2 to TRBJ1-3; 12 bases align to TRBD1. Germline V gene data show CDR1 as SNHLY and CDR2 as FYNNEI. V dropped 7 bases and J dropped 4; count of bases not matched to a gene: 5. The CDR3 contains 15 residues. Here the CDR3 DNA reads TGTGCCAGCATGGGACAGGGGGCGCCCGGAAACACCATATATTTT. It yields the protein CASMGQGAPGNTIYF.

The chain uses TRBV11-2 and TRBJ1-2, with 8 nucleotides matching TRBD1. V was pared by 1 base and J by 8 bases, with 6 bases of the junction left unmatched. Germline CDR1 is SGHAT and CDR2 is FQNNGV. The CDR3 sequence is 14 residues long. The CDR3 here is CASSLARAGGGYTF. CDR3 DNA: TGTGCCAGCAGCTTAGCGAGGGCAGGGGGCGGCTACACCTTC.

The chain carries TRBV19 and TRBJ2-1; 8 bases agree with TRBD2. This CDR3 is built from 15 residues. The germline gives CDR1 LNHDA, CDR2 SQIVND (reference sequence). Trimming cost V 9 bases and J 8 bases; bases outside gene matches: 15. The CDR3 coding sequence is TGTGCCAGCTTGGCGGGGGTAGCGGGGAAGGATGAGCAGTTCTTC. This sequence encodes CASLAGVAGKDEQFF.

The chain is built from TRBV6-1 and TRBJ1-1; no clear D gene. V was shortened by 7 bases and J by 4 bases, with 16 bases between the two germline ends. In germline, CDR1 is MNHNS, CDR2 SASEGT. The length of the CDR3 is 14 residues. The CDR3 DNA is TGTGCCAGCAAGGACGGGTCCACTTTCACTGAAGCTTTCTTT. Translating gives CASKDGSTFTEAFF.

The V gene is TRBV27, the J gene TRBJ1-1, with 7 bases lining up with TRBD1. V gave up 7 bases and J gave up 5 bases; unmatched junction bases: 13. In germline, CDR1 is MNHEY, CDR2 SMNVEV (reference sequence). The CDR3 extends over 15 amino acids. The CDR3 loop is CASIKTGKRGTEAFF. The CDR3 bases are TGTGCCAGCATAAAGACAGGGAAACGGGGTACTGAAGCTTTCTTT.

This clone was picked up one time. The V call is TRBV6-5, the J call TRBJ2-3; unclear D gene. The CDR3 covers 16 residues. Trimming left V 2 bases short and J 4 bases short, with 16 bases between. From germline, CDR1 is MNHEY and CDR2 SVGAGI. The DNA of the CDR3 is TGTGCCAGCAGTTACATTCGGAGTAAGGCTTCAGATACGCAGTATTTT. Its protein is CASSYIRSKASDTQYF.

This chain joins TRBV7-8 and TRBJ1-1; 8 nucleotides agree with TRBD1. Germline V lookup: CDR1 SGHVS, CDR2 FQNEAQ. After removal of 5 bases from V and 3 bases from J, the junction contained 11 bases not matched to a gene. CDR3 length equals 16 residues. The CDR3 DNA reads as TGTGCCAGCAGCCCCCGTGGGGGGACAGGTCACACTGAAGCTTTCTTT. Protein: CASSPRGGTGHTEAFF.

The chain carries TRBV27 and TRBJ1-5; possible D gene TRBD1, 6 bases. The CDR3 sequence is 15 residues long. Germline CDR1 reads MNHEY; CDR2 reads SMNVEV (reference sequence). Trimming cost V 5 bases and J 4 bases, with 15 bases left between them. In DNA form, the CDR3 reads TGTGCCAGCAGTCCCCAGGACAGTCCAAATCAGCCCCAGCATTTT. As protein: CASSPQDSPNQPQHF.

The V call is TRBV5-4, the J call TRBJ2-5; D possibly corresponds to TRBD1 (5 bases). Trimming stripped 2 bases from V and 4 bases from J, with 9 bases between. The germline V gene encodes CDR1 SGHNT and CDR2 YYREEE (reference sequence). There are 13 residues in the CDR3. The CDR3 sequence is CASSFDRRETQYF. As DNA, the CDR3 is TGTGCCAGCAGCTTTGACAGACGAGAGACCCAGTACTTC.

This sequence joins TRBV4-1 and TRBJ1-1, with D possibly TRBD1 on 6 matching bases. This CDR3 is 15 amino acids long. The V gene's germline CDR1 is MGHRA and CDR2 YSYEKL. With 2 bases removed from V and 3 bases from J, the gap between germline ends came to 13 bases. Written as DNA, the CDR3 is TGCGCCAGCAGCCAAATAACAGGGACGGACACTGAAGCTTTCTTT. It specifies CASSQITGTDTEAFF.

In this sample, this clone turned up a few times. The chain has TRBV9 and TRBJ1-5, with D maybe TRBD1 (5 bases). V was trimmed by 0 bases and J by 11 bases, leaving 15 bases between them. CDR3 length: 14 residues. Per germline, CDR1 SGDLS and CDR2 YYNGEE. CDR3 residues: CASSVGQRQGTQHF. The CDR3 nucleotides read TGTGCCAGCAGCGTAGGACAGAGGCAGGGTACCCAGCATTTT. Filled out from reference TRBV9 and TRBJ1-5, the complete variable domain reads DSGVTQTPKHLITATGQRVTLRCSPRSGDLSVYWYQQSLDQGLQFLIQYYNGEERAKGNILERFSAQQFPDLHSELNLSSLELGDSALYFCASSVGQRQGTQHFGDGTRLSIL.

The chain employs TRBV29-1 and TRBJ2-2; 7 nucleotides match TRBD1. The CDR3 is made up of 16 amino acids. CDR1 is SQVTM and CDR2 is ANQGSEA in the germline V gene. J was trimmed by 6 bases and V by 7 bases; bases with no gene match: 17. The CDR3 sequence is CSGGRQGGISAGELFF. CDR3 in DNA: TGCAGCGGGGGTCGACAGGGCGGTATTTCGGCCGGGGAGCTGTTTTTT.

The rearrangement links TRBV7-6 to TRBJ1-1; 7 nucleotides agree with TRBD1. V lost 4 bases and J lost 1; bases outside the gene matches: 3. Germline CDR1 SGHVS, CDR2 FNYEAQ. This CDR3 is built from 14 residues. The CDR3 DNA reads TGTGCCAGCAGCTCTTGGACAGGGAACACTGAAGCTTTCTTT. Its translation: CASSSWTGNTEAFF.

This clone was recorded only once. The rearrangement uses TRBV10-1 and TRBJ2-3, with D possibly TRBD2 on 5 matching bases. V gave up 3 bases and J gave up 1 base, with 5 bases separating them. The CDR3 extends over 13 amino acids. Looked up from germline, CDR1 is WNHNN and CDR2 is SYGVQD (reference sequence). The CDR3: CASSEAGTDTQYF. CDR3 bases: TGCGCCAGCAGTGAAGCGGGCACAGATACGCAGTATTTT.

In this sample, this clone turned up once. The gene calls are TRBV11-3 and TRBJ2-1; 7 bases match TRBD2. The germline V gene has CDR1 SGHNT and CDR2 YENEEA. V shed 1 base, J shed 5 bases, and the junction held 5 bases outside the gene matches. The CDR3 runs 15 residues. The CDR3, as DNA: TGTGCCAGCAGCTTAGTGCGGGAGCGAGACAATGAGCAGTTCTTC. This sequence encodes CASSLVRERDNEQFF.

This chain links TRBV6-6 with TRBJ2-1, with D perhaps being TRBD1 or TRBD2 (6 bases each). CDR1 and CDR2 (germline): MNHNY, SVGAGI (reference sequence). With 0 bases removed from V and 4 bases from J, the gap between germline ends came to 13 bases. This CDR3 comprises 16 residues. The CDR3 is CASSYSRGAGYNEQFF. Here the CDR3 DNA reads TGTGCCAGCAGTTACTCTAGGGGGGCAGGGTACAATGAGCAGTTCTTC.

The rearrangement uses TRBV9 and TRBJ2-7, with unresolved D. This CDR3 comprises 15 residues. The V and J ends lost 0 bases and 3 bases respectively, with 13 bases between them. Germline V gene sequence: CDR1 SGDLS, CDR2 YYNGEE. The CDR3 spells CASSVDGSGDYEQYF. DNA of the CDR3: TGTGCCAGCAGCGTAGACGGGTCAGGCGACTACGAGCAGTACTTC.

This clone was seen only once. V and J are TRBV7-2 and TRBJ2-1, with 7 bases fitting TRBD2. The CDR3 sequence is 17 residues long. V lost 1 base and J lost 8; bases outside the gene matches: 14. Germline V gene sequence: CDR1 SGHTA, CDR2 FQGNSA. CDR3 DNA sequence: TGTGCCAGCAGCTTAGGAATCGGAGGGAGGGCCGGGTATGAGCAGTTCTTC. Protein sequence: CASSLGIGGRAGYEQFF. Together with reference TRBV7-2 and TRBJ2-1, the CDR3 gives the full variable domain: GAGVSQSPSNKVTEKGKDVELRCDPISGHTALYWYRQSLGQGLEFLIYFQGNSAPDKSGLPSDRFSAERTGGSVSTLTIQRTQQEDSAVYLCASSLGIGGRAGYEQFFGPGTRLTVL.

J is TRBJ2-7 and V is TRBV27; a weak D match, TRBD1 (5 bases). Germline V lookup: CDR1 MNHEY, CDR2 SMNVEV (reference sequence). Trimming left V 5 bases short and J 2 bases short, with 13 bases between. The CDR3 totals 14 residues. The DNA of the CDR3 is TGTGCCAGCAGTCCGCTCGCAGGGACCTACGAGCAGTACTTC. Residues: CASSPLAGTYEQYF.

As concerns this clone: Other DNA sequences in this specimen translate into the identical CDR3. The chain couples TRBV5-1 to TRBJ1-1; tentative D call: TRBD1 (6 bases). Germline values: CDR1 SGHRS, CDR2 YFSETQ. This CDR3 has 14 amino acids. V gave up 3 bases and J gave up 8 bases, with 17 bases separating them. CDR3 nucleotide sequence: TGCGCCAGCAGCTGGGACACACCCTGGGCCGAAGCTTTCTTT. Amino acid sequence: CASSWDTPWAEAFF.

This clone showed up just a few times. This rearrangement joins TRBV29-1 to TRBJ2-3; 8 nucleotides match TRBD2. The V and J ends lost 4 bases and 2 bases, in that order; junction bases with no gene match: 5. Germline V gene sequence: CDR1 SQVTM, CDR2 ANQGSEA. This CDR3 contains 14 residues. The CDR3 spells CSVGSGGFTDTQYF. Written as DNA, the CDR3 is TGCAGCGTTGGCAGCGGGGGATTCACAGATACGCAGTATTTT.

The CDR3 sequence is CASGNSPLHF. The CDR3 coding sequence is TGTGCCAGCGGTAATTCACCCCTCCACTTT. This sequence joins TRBV28 and TRBJ1-6; D is undetermined. The CDR3 is 10 amino acids. Trimming left V 8 bases short and J 6 bases short, with 2 bases between. Per germline, CDR1 MDHEN and CDR2 SYDVKM. Full variable domain (missing parts from reference TRBV28 and TRBJ1-6): DVKVTQSSRYLVKRTGEKVFLECVQDMDHENMFWYRQDPGLGLRLIYFSYDVKMKEKGDIPEGYSVSREKKERFSLILESASTNQTSMYLCASGNSPLHFGNGTRLTVT.